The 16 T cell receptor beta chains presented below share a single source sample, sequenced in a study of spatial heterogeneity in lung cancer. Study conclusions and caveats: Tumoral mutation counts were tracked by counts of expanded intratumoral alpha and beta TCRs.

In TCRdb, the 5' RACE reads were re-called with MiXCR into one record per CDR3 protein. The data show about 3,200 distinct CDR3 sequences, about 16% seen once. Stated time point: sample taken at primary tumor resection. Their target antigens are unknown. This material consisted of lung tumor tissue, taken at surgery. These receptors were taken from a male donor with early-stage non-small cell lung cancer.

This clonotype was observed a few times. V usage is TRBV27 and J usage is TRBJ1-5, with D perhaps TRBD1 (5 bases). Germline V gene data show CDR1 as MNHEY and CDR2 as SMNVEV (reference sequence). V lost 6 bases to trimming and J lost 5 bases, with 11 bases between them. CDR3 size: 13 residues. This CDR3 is CASSKGPDQPQHF. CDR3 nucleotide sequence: TGTGCCAGCAGCAAGGGGCCGGATCAGCCCCAGCATTTT.

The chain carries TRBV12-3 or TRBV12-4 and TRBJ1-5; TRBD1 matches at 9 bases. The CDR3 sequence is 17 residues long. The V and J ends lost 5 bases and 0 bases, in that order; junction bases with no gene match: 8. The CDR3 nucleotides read TGTGCCAGCAGTCCTTCGACAGGGGGACGTAGCAATCAGCCCCAGCATTTT. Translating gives CASSPSTGGRSNQPQHF.

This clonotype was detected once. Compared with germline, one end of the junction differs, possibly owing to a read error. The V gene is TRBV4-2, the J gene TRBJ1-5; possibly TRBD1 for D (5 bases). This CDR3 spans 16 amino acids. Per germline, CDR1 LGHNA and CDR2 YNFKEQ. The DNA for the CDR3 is TGTGCCAGCAGCCAAGGAGGGACGTCTAGCAATCAGCCACAGCATTTT. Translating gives CASSQGGTSSNQPQHF.

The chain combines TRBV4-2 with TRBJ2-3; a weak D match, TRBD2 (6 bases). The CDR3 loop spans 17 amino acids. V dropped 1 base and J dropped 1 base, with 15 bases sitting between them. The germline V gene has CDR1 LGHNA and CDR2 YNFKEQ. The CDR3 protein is CASSQGSLARRTDTQYF. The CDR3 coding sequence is TGTGCCAGCAGCCAAGGAAGCCTAGCGCGCCGCACAGATACGCAGTATTTT.

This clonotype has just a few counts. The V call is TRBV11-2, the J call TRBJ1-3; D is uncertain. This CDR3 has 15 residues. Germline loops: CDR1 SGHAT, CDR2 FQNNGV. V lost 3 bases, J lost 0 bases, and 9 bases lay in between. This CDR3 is CASSLGQSSGNTIYF. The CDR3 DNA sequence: TGTGCCAGCAGCTTGGGTCAAAGCTCTGGAAACACCATATATTTT.

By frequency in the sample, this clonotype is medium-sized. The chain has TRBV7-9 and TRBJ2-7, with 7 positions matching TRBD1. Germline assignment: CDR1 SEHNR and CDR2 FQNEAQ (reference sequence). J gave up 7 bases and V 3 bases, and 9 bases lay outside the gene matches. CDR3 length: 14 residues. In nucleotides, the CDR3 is TGTGCCAGCAGCTTCACAGGGGACCTGGGGGAGCAGTACTTC. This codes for CASSFTGDLGEQYF.

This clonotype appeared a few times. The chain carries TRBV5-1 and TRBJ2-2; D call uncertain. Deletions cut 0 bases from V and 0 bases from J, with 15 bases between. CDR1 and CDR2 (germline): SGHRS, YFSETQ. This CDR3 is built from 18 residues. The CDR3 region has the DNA TGCGCCAGCAGCTTGGTTCGGCAGCACCTTGCGAACACCGGGGAGCTGTTTTTT. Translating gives CASSLVRQHLANTGELFF.

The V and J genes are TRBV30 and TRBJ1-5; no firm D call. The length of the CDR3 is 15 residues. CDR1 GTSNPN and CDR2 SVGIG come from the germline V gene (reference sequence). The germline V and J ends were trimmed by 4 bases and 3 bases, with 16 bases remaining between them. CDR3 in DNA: TGTGCCTGGATAAGTGCGGGATCCATCAATCAGCCCCAGCATTTT. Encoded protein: CAWISAGSINQPQHF. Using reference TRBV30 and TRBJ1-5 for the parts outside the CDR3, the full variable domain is SQTIHQWPATLVQPVGSPLSLECTVEGTSNPNLYWYRQAAGRGLQLLFYSVGIGQISSEVPQNLSASRPQDRQFILSSKKLLLSDSGFYLCAWISAGSINQPQHFGDGTRLSIL.

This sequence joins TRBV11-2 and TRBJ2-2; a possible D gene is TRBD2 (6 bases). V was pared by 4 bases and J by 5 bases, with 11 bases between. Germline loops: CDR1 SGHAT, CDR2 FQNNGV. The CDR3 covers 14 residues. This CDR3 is CASSWGRNTGELFF. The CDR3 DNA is TGTGCCAGCAGCTGGGGGAGGAATACCGGGGAGCTGTTTTTT.

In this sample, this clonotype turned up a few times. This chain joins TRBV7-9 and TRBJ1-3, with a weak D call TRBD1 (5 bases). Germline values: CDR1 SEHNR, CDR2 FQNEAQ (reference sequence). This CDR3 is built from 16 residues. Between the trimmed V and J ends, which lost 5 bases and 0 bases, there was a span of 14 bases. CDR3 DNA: TGTGCCAGCAGCCCACGGGACGTAGCCTCTGGAAACACCATATATTTT. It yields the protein CASSPRDVASGNTIYF.

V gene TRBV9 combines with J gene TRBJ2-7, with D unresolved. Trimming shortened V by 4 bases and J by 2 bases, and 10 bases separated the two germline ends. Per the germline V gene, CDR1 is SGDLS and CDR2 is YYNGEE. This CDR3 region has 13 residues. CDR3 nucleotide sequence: TGTGCCAGCAGCCCCGGGCCTCCCTACGAGCAGTACTTC. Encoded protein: CASSPGPPYEQYF.

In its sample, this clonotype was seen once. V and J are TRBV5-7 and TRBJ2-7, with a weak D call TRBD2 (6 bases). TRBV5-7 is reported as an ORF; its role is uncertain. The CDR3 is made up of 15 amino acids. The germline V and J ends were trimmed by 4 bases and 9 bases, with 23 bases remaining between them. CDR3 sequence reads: CASSPGAGYDRVQYF. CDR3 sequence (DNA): TGTGCCAGCAGCCCCGGGGCGGGGTACGATAGGGTGCAGTACTTC.

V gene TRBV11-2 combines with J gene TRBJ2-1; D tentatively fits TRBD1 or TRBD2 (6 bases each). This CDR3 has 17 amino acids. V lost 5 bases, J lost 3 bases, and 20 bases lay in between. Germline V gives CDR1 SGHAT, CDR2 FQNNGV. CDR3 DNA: TGTGCCAGCAGCCGGGACGGGGGCAACGTATACTACAATGAGCAGTTCTTC. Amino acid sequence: CASSRDGGNVYYNEQFF. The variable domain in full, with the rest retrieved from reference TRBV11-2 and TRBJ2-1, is EAGVAQSPRYKIIEKRQSVAFWCNPISGHATLYWYQQILGQGPKLLIQFQNNGVVDDSQLPKDRFSAERLKGVDSTLKIQPAKLEDSAVYLCASSRDGGNVYYNEQFFGPGTRLTVL.

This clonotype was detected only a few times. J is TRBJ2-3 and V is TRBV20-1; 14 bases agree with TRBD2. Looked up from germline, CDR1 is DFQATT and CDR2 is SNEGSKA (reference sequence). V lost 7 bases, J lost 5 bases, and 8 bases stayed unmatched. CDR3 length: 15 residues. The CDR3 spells CSGQTSGGAEDTQYF. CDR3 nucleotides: TGCAGTGGCCAGACTAGCGGGGGGGCTGAAGATACGCAGTATTTT.

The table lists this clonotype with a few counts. The CDR3 nucleotides read TGTGCCAGCAGCTTGGGGCAGACCTGGAATTCACCCCTCCACTTT. Translating it yields CASSLGQTWNSPLHF. This chain uses TRBV5-6 with TRBJ1-6; D remains unclear. V was pared by 0 bases and J by 7 bases, with 11 bases between. The CDR3 sequence is 15 residues long. The germline CDR1 and CDR2 sequences are SGHDT and YYEEEE.

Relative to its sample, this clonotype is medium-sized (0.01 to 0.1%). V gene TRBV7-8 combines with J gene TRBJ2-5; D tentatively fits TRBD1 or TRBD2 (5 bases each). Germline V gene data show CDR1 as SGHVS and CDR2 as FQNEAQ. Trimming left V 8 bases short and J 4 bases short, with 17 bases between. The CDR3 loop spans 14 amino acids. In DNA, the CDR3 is TGTGCCAGCGAGGGGACCAGGGCCCCAGAGACCCAGTACTTC. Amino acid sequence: CASEGTRAPETQYF.